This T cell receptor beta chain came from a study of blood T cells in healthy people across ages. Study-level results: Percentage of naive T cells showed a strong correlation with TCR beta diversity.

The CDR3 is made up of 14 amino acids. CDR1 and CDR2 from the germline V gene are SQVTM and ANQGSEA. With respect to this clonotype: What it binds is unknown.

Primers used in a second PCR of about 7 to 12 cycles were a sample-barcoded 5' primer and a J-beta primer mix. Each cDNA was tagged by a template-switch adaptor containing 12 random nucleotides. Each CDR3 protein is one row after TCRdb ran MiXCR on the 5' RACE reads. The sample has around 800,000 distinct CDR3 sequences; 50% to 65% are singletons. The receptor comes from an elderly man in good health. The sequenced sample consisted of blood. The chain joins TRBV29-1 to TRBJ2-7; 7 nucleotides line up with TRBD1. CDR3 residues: CGAKASGGFYEQYF. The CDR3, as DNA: TGCGGCGCGAAGGCGTCAGGGGGTTTCTACGAGCAGTACTTC.